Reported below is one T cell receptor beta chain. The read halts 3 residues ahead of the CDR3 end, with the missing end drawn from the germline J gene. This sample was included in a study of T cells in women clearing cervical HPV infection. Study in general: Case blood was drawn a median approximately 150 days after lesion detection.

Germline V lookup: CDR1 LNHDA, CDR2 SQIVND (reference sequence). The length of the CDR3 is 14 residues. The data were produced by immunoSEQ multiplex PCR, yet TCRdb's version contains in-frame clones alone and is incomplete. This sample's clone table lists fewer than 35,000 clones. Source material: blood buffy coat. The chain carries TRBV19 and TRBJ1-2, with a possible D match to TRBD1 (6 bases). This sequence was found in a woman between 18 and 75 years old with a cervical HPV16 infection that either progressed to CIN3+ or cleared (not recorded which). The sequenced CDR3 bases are TGTGCCAGTAGTATGGACAGCAGGGTGCGGGGC. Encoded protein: CASSMDSRVRG. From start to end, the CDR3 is CASSMDSRVRGYTF.